Following are 5 T cell receptor beta chains from one sample sequenced in a study of T-cell reconstitution after alpha-beta-depleted transplantation in children (TCRdb year 2016). Libraries were constructed by PCR. The sequencing machine was an Illumina HiSeq 2500. To normalize quantification of the TCRbeta repertoire, the TCR libraries were built with molecular barcoding that relied on unique molecular identifiers. Through fastp at Q25 and MiXCR, TCRdb rebuilt clones from the public reads, retaining in-frame beta chains. Identical CDR3 proteins give one entry, which carries the most common genes and DNA. The sample contains approximately 640,000 distinct CDR3 sequences, roughly 15% of them found a single time. The ten top clones hold 0.8% to 1.1% of the sample. Sequenced material: PBMCs from the stem cell graft donor, taken from the stem cell graft. These receptors came from a human donor who donated a stem cell graft to a child with acute myeloid leukemia.

The genes are TRBV5-1 and TRBJ2-5, with a tentative D call TRBD2 (7 bases). V was trimmed by 1 base and J by 0 bases, leaving 19 bases between them. CDR3 length: 18 residues. Looked up from germline, CDR1 is SGHRS and CDR2 is YFSETQ. The CDR3 nucleotides read TGCGCCAGCAGCTTGTTGGGGGGGCAAGTCCTGTACCAAGAGACCCAGTACTTC. This gives the protein CASSLLGGQVLYQETQYF.

About this clonotype itself: With a much larger clone just one base away, this may be a read error. This chain uses TRBV20-1 with TRBJ1-4; D may be TRBD1 (5 bases). Trimming pared 0 bases from V and 8 bases from J, leaving 13 bases between. The CDR3 loop spans 14 amino acids. The germline CDR1 and CDR2 sequences are DFQATT and SNEGSKA (reference sequence). CDR3 bases: TGCAGTGCTAGAGATGTCAGGGCCGCGGAAAAACTGTTTTTT. It specifies CSARDVRAAEKLFF.

This chain links TRBV9 with TRBJ2-3; D perhaps matches TRBD1 (5 bases). The better agreement between TRBJ1-5 and the DNA end casts doubt on the J call. This CDR3 spans 14 amino acids. The V gene's germline CDR1 is SGDLS and CDR2 YYNGEE. CDR3 loop: CASRAGDFTDTQHF. CDR3 coding DNA: TGTGCCAGCCGAGCGGGGGACTTCACAGATACGCAGCATTTT.

This clonotype was picked up many times. The V call is TRBV20-1, the J call TRBJ2-7, with D perhaps TRBD1 (6 bases). Germline V gives CDR1 DFQATT, CDR2 SNEGSKA (reference sequence). CDR3 length equals 13 residues. Trimming removed 6 bases at V and 4 bases at J, with 16 bases between. The CDR3 reads CSALPAGEYEQYF. The DNA for the CDR3 is TGCAGTGCCCTACCGGCAGGGGAATACGAGCAGTACTTC.

This clonotype was counted at least ten times. The CDR3 region has the DNA TGTGCCAGCAGCGTAGCAGGGGCCCCCTACGAGCAGTACTTC. This gives the protein CASSVAGAPYEQYF. V and J are TRBV9 and TRBJ2-7; maybe TRBD1 (6 bases). The CDR3 loop spans 14 amino acids. Germline assignment: CDR1 SGDLS and CDR2 YYNGEE. V lost 0 bases and J 2 bases, leaving 9 bases between the germline ends.